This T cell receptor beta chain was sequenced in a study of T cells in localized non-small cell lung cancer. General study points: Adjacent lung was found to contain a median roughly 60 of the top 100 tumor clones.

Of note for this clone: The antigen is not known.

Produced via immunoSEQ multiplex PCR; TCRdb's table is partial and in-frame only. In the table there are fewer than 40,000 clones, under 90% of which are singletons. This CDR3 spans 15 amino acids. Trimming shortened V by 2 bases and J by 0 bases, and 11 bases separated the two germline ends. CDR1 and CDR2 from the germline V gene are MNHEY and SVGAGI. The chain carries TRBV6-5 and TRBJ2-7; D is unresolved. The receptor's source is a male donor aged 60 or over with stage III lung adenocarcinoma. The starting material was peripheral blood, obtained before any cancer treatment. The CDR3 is CASSYDASSSYEQYF. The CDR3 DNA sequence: TGTGCCAGCAGTTACGACGCCTCAAGCTCCTACGAGCAGTACTTC.